The next 20 T cell receptor beta chains were all read from a single sample in a study of blood T cells in healthy people across ages. Using a J-beta primer mix together with a sample-barcoded 5' primer, a second PCR was run for about 7 to 12 cycles. Via MiXCR, TCRdb re-called the 5' RACE reads, giving one row per CDR3 protein. The sample shows 760,000 or so distinct CDR3 sequences, approximately 25% of them seen only once. These records were also assigned to another study, of T cells of mothers and their children.

Source material: blood. These receptors were obtained from a boy aged 10-17 years in good health.

The CDR3 sequence: CASSARDRGLVEQFF. The CDR3 nucleotides are TGTGCCAGCAGTGCCCGGGACAGGGGCCTCGTTGAGCAGTTCTTC. V usage is TRBV12-3 or TRBV12-4 and J usage is TRBJ2-1, with TRBD1 matching over 10 bases. CDR3 length: 15 amino acids. Germline trimming cut 5 bases from V and 9 bases from J; bases unmatched to any gene: 10.

This clonotype has only a few counts. This chain connects TRBV6-1 to TRBJ1-4, with TRBD1 matching 7 bases. V gave up 6 bases and J gave up 2 bases; unmatched junction bases: 3. The CDR3 is 14 amino acids. The germline gives CDR1 MNHNS, CDR2 SASEGT. The CDR3 spells CASRAGGTNEKLFF. The CDR3 nucleotides read TGTGCCAGCAGGGCAGGGGGGACTAATGAAAAACTGTTTTTT.

This clonotype was counted only a few times. The chain couples TRBV7-2 to TRBJ2-5; D call uncertain. The J call is in doubt because the DNA end fits TRBJ2-1 better. The CDR3 covers 15 residues. Per germline, CDR1 SGHTA and CDR2 FQGNSA. The CDR3: CASSAGFRFNGGQFF. In nucleotides, the CDR3 is TGTGCCAGCAGCGCAGGTTTCAGATTCAACGGCGGGCAGTTCTTC.

This chain links TRBV11-2 with TRBJ2-3; 11 positions agree with TRBD2. The length of the CDR3 is 20 residues. V trimming: 4 bases; J trimming: 0 bases; junction bases outside the gene matches: 15. Germline V CDR1 and CDR2: SGHAT, FQNNGV. CDR3 protein: CASSSRLAGSQKASTDTQYF. DNA for the CDR3: TGTGCCAGCAGCTCACGACTAGCGGGATCCCAAAAGGCTAGCACAGATACGCAGTATTTT.

In its sample, this clonotype was seen a few times. The rearrangement joins TRBV6-5 to TRBJ2-7; D perhaps matches TRBD2 (5 bases). V gave up 10 bases and J gave up 0 bases, with 16 bases separating them. This CDR3 has 14 residues. Germline-derived CDR1 and CDR2 are MNHEY and SVGAGI. CDR3 DNA sequence: TGTGCCACCAGAAGCGGCCCGTTCTCCTACGAGCAGTACTTC. Its translation is CATRSGPFSYEQYF.

This clonotype was recorded a few times. The rearrangement links TRBV6-5 to TRBJ1-5; maybe TRBD1 (6 bases). CDR1 is MNHEY, CDR2 SVGAGI, per germline. Trimming stripped 4 bases from V and 6 bases from J, with 13 bases between. The CDR3 has 14 amino acids. CDR3 region: CASSSATGVQPQHF. CDR3 coding DNA: TGTGCCAGCAGTTCTGCGACAGGCGTTCAGCCCCAGCATTTT.

This clonotype has a count of ten or more. The rearrangement links TRBV7-6 to TRBJ2-1, with unresolved D. Germline CDR1 reads SGHVS; CDR2 reads FNYEAQ. V gave up 1 base and J gave up 9 bases, with 4 bases separating them. This CDR3 spans 11 amino acids. The CDR3 sequence is CASSLGVEQFF. CDR3 coding DNA: TGTGCCAGCAGCTTAGGGGTTGAGCAGTTCTTC.

This clonotype was seen a few times. The chain has TRBV7-3 and TRBJ1-1, with a possible D match to TRBD1 (5 bases). The germline V gene encodes CDR1 SGHTA and CDR2 FQGTGA. The CDR3 totals 12 residues. V dropped 7 bases and J dropped 1 base, with 7 bases sitting between them. The CDR3 is CASKGQNTEAFF. The CDR3 bases are TGTGCCAGCAAAGGACAGAACACTGAAGCTTTCTTT.

The chain carries TRBV4-1 and TRBJ2-3, with D tentatively TRBD2 (6 bases). Trimming took 2 bases from V and 2 from J, leaving 20 bases between them. Germline V gene data show CDR1 as MGHRA and CDR2 as YSYEKL. The CDR3 is made up of 18 amino acids. Here the CDR3 reads CASSQQKEGSGHTDTQYF. Written as DNA, the CDR3 is TGCGCCAGCAGCCAACAGAAGGAGGGTAGCGGACACACAGATACGCAGTATTTT.

This clonotype was counted a few times. The chain carries TRBV9 and TRBJ2-5; the match to TRBD1 covers 7 bases. The trim removed 2 bases at V and 2 bases at J, leaving 3 bases unmatched. CDR3 length: 14 amino acids. Germline-derived CDR1 and CDR2 are SGDLS and YYNGEE. CDR3 residues: CASSVTGSQETQYF. For the CDR3, the DNA is TGTGCCAGCAGCGTGACAGGGAGTCAAGAGACCCAGTACTTC.

The chain joins TRBV9 to TRBJ1-5, with 11 positions matching TRBD1. The CDR3 contains 19 residues. Looked up from germline, CDR1 is SGDLS and CDR2 is YYNGEE. Germline trimming cut 0 bases from V and 4 bases from J; bases unmatched to any gene: 12. The CDR3 spells CASSVVRTGGGEGNQPQHF. CDR3 nucleotide sequence: TGTGCCAGCAGCGTAGTGAGGACAGGGGGCGGAGAGGGAAATCAGCCCCAGCATTTT.

This clonotype showed up just a few times. The gene calls are TRBV18 and TRBJ2-7; 11 nucleotides line up with TRBD2. The V and J ends lost 8 bases and 5 bases, in that order; junction bases with no gene match: 11. There are 15 residues in the CDR3. Germline CDR1 and CDR2: KGHSH and LQKENI. CDR3 nucleotide sequence: TGTGCCAGCGGCGCCGGGACTAGCGGCGACCACGAGCAGTACTTC. This translates into CASGAGTSGDHEQYF. The whole variable domain, filled in from reference TRBV18 and TRBJ2-7, reads NAGVMQNPRHLVRRRGQEARLRCSPMKGHSHVYWYRQLPEEGLKFMVYLQKENIIDESGMPKERFSAEFPKEGPSILRIQQVVRGDSAAYFCASGAGTSGDHEQYFGPGTRLTVT.

This clonotype was seen repeatedly, ten times or more. The chain has TRBV5-1 and TRBJ2-5; 10 nucleotides agree with TRBD2. Germline V gives CDR1 SGHRS, CDR2 YFSETQ. The V segment lost 4 bases and the J segment 5 bases; nucleotides outside the gene matches: 8. CDR3 length equals 15 residues. In nucleotides, the CDR3 is TGCGCCAGCAGCGCTAGCGGGAGTGAGTGGGAGACCCAGTACTTC. Translation gives CASSASGSEWETQYF.

The rearrangement uses TRBV10-3 and TRBJ2-4; D is possibly TRBD1 (6 bases). The CDR3 is made up of 16 amino acids. Deletions cut 5 bases from V and 9 bases from J, with 23 bases between. The germline CDR1 and CDR2 sequences are ENHRY and SYGVKD. This chain's CDR3 is CAISKGQQGPFSIQYF. The CDR3 coding sequence is TGTGCCATCAGTAAGGGACAACAAGGACCTTTTAGCATTCAGTACTTC.

This clonotype was recorded a few times. V usage is TRBV7-9 and J usage is TRBJ2-2; D might be TRBD2 (6 bases). Trimming cost V 6 bases and J 1 base, with 15 bases left between them. CDR3 length equals 16 residues. Germline V gene lookup returns CDR1 SEHNR and CDR2 FQNEAQ (reference sequence). This CDR3 is CASSHRRGENTGELFF. CDR3 DNA: TGTGCCAGCAGTCACCGGCGGGGTGAGAACACCGGGGAGCTGTTTTTT.

CDR3 amino acids: CASSLGQVWTRETQYF. In nucleotides, the CDR3 is TGCGCCAGCAGCTTGGGGCAGGTTTGGACCCGGGAGACCCAGTACTTC. The chain joins TRBV5-1 to TRBJ2-5; D not resolved. V was shortened by 0 bases and J by 5 bases, with 17 bases between the two germline ends. The CDR3 covers 16 residues. CDR1 is SGHRS and CDR2 is YFSETQ in the germline V gene.

Remarks on this clonotype: Germline is not matched at one junction end, which may reflect a read error. V gene TRBV10-1 combines with J gene TRBJ2-1, with 10 bases that match TRBD2. The CDR3 contains 16 residues. Germline-derived CDR1 and CDR2 are WNHNN and SYGVQD (reference sequence). CDR3 protein: CACSESRTSGYNEQFF. CDR3 nucleotide sequence: TGCGCCTGCAGTGAGTCCAGGACTAGCGGATACAATGAGCAGTTCTTC.

This chain joins TRBV6-2 or TRBV6-3 and TRBJ2-5; possibly TRBD1 for D (8 bases). Germline lookup yields CDR1 MNHEY and CDR2 SVGEGT. There are 16 residues in the CDR3. Trimming removed 5 bases at V and 5 bases at J, with 21 bases between. The CDR3 loop is CASSDLDREGAETQYF. In DNA, the CDR3 is TGTGCCAGCAGTGACCTGGACAGGGAGGGTGCGGAGACCCAGTACTTC.

This clonotype was recorded a few times. V is TRBV5-1 and J is TRBJ2-7; 10 positions agree with TRBD2. J gave up 2 bases and V 4 bases, and 15 bases lay outside the gene matches. Germline loops: CDR1 SGHRS, CDR2 YFSETQ. There are 18 residues in the CDR3. The CDR3 DNA reads TGCGCCAGCAGCACCCGGGTAGCGGGAGGCCTTGGGGCCTACGAGCAGTACTTC. Residues: CASSTRVAGGLGAYEQYF.

This clonotype was counted a few times. The V call is TRBV5-6, the J call TRBJ1-6; D gene ambiguous. V was clipped by 2 bases and J by 9 bases, with 6 bases between them. Germline CDR1 SGHDT, CDR2 YYEEEE. The CDR3 has 12 residues. CDR3 loop: CASSFWGSPLHF. The CDR3 DNA reads as TGTGCCAGCAGCTTTTGGGGTTCACCCCTCCACTTT.